The 26 T cell receptor beta chains below come from one sample, sequenced in a study of CD8 T cells in Susac syndrome. RNA in amounts of roughly 0.5 to 1 ug was reverse transcribed with random hexamers. TCRdb passed the immunoSEQ multiplex PCR reads through MiXCR, listing each CDR3 protein once. The sample includes about 76,000 distinct CDR3 sequences, around nine tenths of them seen just once. Sequenced material: CD8+ T cells from PBMCs. Receptors originate from a human donor with multiple sclerosis.

V usage is TRBV27 and J usage is TRBJ2-7; possibly TRBD2 for D (5 bases). This CDR3 is 12 amino acids long. Between the trimmed V and J ends, which lost 5 bases and 0 bases, there was a span of 5 bases. Germline assignment: CDR1 MNHEY and CDR2 SMNVEV (reference sequence). The CDR3 sequence: CASSGGSYEQYF. CDR3 DNA: TGTGCCAGCAGTGGAGGCTCCTACGAGCAGTACTTC.

This clonotype was counted a single time. The V call is TRBV20-1, the J call TRBJ2-3; 10 nucleotides align to TRBD2. V shed 4 bases, J shed 0 bases, and the junction held 13 bases outside the gene matches. Germline lookup yields CDR1 DFQATT and CDR2 SNEGSKA (reference sequence). The CDR3 length is 18 residues. The CDR3 reads CSATSQGLAGVSTDTQYF. The CDR3 region has the DNA TGCAGTGCTACCTCCCAAGGGCTAGCGGGAGTTAGCACAGATACGCAGTATTTT.

This clonotype has more than one count but fewer than ten. V and J are TRBV6-2 or TRBV6-3 and TRBJ2-2; 7 bases fit TRBD2. CDR1 is MNHEY, CDR2 SVGEGT, per germline. Trimming took 5 bases from V and 5 from J; bases not matched to a gene: 2. The CDR3 spans 13 residues. Here the CDR3 reads CASSRGVTGELFF. In DNA, the CDR3 is TGTGCCAGCAGTCGGGGGGTTACCGGGGAGCTGTTTTTT.

This CDR3 is CASSVQGGTEAFF. Written as DNA, the CDR3 is TGTGCCAGCAGCGTACAGGGGGGAACTGAAGCTTTCTTT. This chain connects TRBV7-3 to TRBJ1-1; 8 bases align to TRBD1. Germline V lookup: CDR1 SGHTA, CDR2 FQGTGA. Losses at the gene ends were 5 bases for V and 5 bases for J; bases not matched to a gene: 4. The CDR3 totals 13 residues.

This chain connects TRBV2 to TRBJ2-3; the D gene could be TRBD1 or TRBD2 (7 bases each). Germline CDR1 reads SNHLY; CDR2 reads FYNNEI. Between the trimmed V and J ends, which lost 10 bases and 5 bases, there was a span of 13 bases. The CDR3 runs to 12 residues. The CDR3 coding sequence is TGTGCCATCGACAGGGAGGGAGATACGCAGTATTTT. This gives the protein CAIDREGDTQYF.

The chain joins TRBV27 to TRBJ2-2; TRBD1 agrees at 11 bases. CDR1 and CDR2 (germline): MNHEY, SMNVEV (reference sequence). Trimming removed 6 bases from V and 0 bases from J; junction bases left unmatched: 6. CDR3 length equals 17 residues. CDR3 coding DNA: TGTGCCAGCAGCAGCGGGACAGGGGGTCCGAACACCGGGGAGCTGTTTTTT. Encoded protein: CASSSGTGGPNTGELFF.

The V and J genes are TRBV6-5 and TRBJ1-2; D not certain. Germline loops: CDR1 MNHEY, CDR2 SVGAGI. The CDR3 sequence is 13 residues long. Trimming took off 0 bases at V and 3 bases at J, with 5 bases between the two ends. DNA for the CDR3: TGTGCCAGCAGTTACTCGGAATACTATGGCTACACCTTC. This encodes CASSYSEYYGYTF.

The V call is TRBV7-9, the J call TRBJ1-2; D may be TRBD1 (5 bases). In germline, CDR1 is SEHNR, CDR2 FQNEAQ (reference sequence). The CDR3 length is 16 residues. Trimming pared 0 bases from V and 3 bases from J, leaving 14 bases between. The CDR3 loop is CASSLALPGADYGYTF. The CDR3 DNA reads TGTGCCAGCAGCTTAGCCCTTCCCGGGGCTGACTATGGCTACACCTTC. Based on the CDR3 plus reference TRBV7-9 and TRBJ1-2, the full variable domain is DTGVSQNPRHKITKRGQNVTFRCDPISEHNRLYWYRQTLGQGPEFLTYFQNEAQLEKSRLLSDRFSAERPKGSFSTLEIQRTEQGDSAMYLCASSLALPGADYGYTFGSGTRLTVV.

The chain recombines TRBV25-1 with TRBJ2-5, with 9 bases matching TRBD2. The CDR3 covers 14 residues. V shed 1 base and J 5 bases; nucleotides not matched to a gene: 2. The V gene's germline CDR1 is MGHDK and CDR2 SYGVNS. The CDR3 spells CASSESSGRETQYF. CDR3 DNA: TGTGCCAGCAGTGAATCGAGCGGGAGGGAGACCCAGTACTTC.

The chain has TRBV19 and TRBJ2-1; a weak D match, TRBD1 (5 bases). The CDR3 covers 13 residues. The ends were cut back, 2 bases at V and 11 bases at J, with 13 bases in the middle. Looked up from germline, CDR1 is LNHDA and CDR2 is SQIVND (reference sequence). CDR3 DNA sequence: TGTGCCAGTAGTATATGGGGCTCACAGAAGCAGTTCTTC. Encoded protein: CASSIWGSQKQFF.

The chain recombines TRBV7-2 with TRBJ2-7, with 9 bases matching TRBD2. This CDR3 spans 14 amino acids. The germline V gene has CDR1 SGHTA and CDR2 FQGNSA. Unmatched junction bases numbered 3, after V lost 3 bases and J lost 3 bases. The CDR3 bases are TGTGCCAGCAGCTTTGGGACTAGCAGCTACGAGCAGTACTTC. Encoded protein: CASSFGTSSYEQYF.

This chain uses TRBV2 with TRBJ1-6, with TRBD1 identical over 7 bases. The CDR3 length is 14 residues. Germline CDR1 is SNHLY and CDR2 is FYNNEI. Trimming cost V 7 bases and J 10 bases; bases outside gene matches: 10. The CDR3 protein is CASMGGQRSSPLHF. In nucleotides, the CDR3 is TGTGCCAGCATGGGGGGACAGAGAAGCTCACCCCTCCACTTT.

The rearrangement uses TRBV19 and TRBJ2-1; D is ambiguous. The CDR3 consists of 17 residues. CDR1 is LNHDA, CDR2 SQIVND, per germline (reference sequence). Between the trimmed V and J ends, which lost 4 bases and 1 base, there was a span of 17 bases. The CDR3 DNA is TGTGCCAGTAGTACCTCGGAAACAGTGCCGTCCTACAATGAGCAGTTCTTC. This encodes CASSTSETVPSYNEQFF.

The chain joins TRBV24-1 to TRBJ2-2, with D maybe TRBD2 (6 bases). The length of the CDR3 is 13 residues. Per germline, CDR1 KGHDR and CDR2 SFDVKD. V was clipped by 7 bases and J by 5 bases, with 10 bases between them. CDR3 sequence: CATRTSSTGELFF. In DNA form, the CDR3 reads TGTGCCACCAGGACTAGTTCTACCGGGGAGCTGTTTTTT.

The chain links TRBV20-1 to TRBJ1-3; D remains unclear. The CDR3 consists of 13 residues. V was pared by 6 bases and J by 3 bases, with 12 bases between. From germline, CDR1 is DFQATT and CDR2 SNEGSKA (reference sequence). CDR3 DNA sequence: TGCAGTGCCAGGACGGCAGATGGAAACACCATATATTTT. Translated, it gives CSARTADGNTIYF.

The J gene is TRBJ2-7, the V gene TRBV14, with TRBD2 as a possible D gene (6 bases). The length of the CDR3 is 13 residues. The V gene lost 2 bases and the J gene lost 2 bases, with 7 bases spanning the gap. CDR1 and CDR2 (germline): SGHDN, FVKESK. Here the CDR3 reads CASSQWGAYEQYF. The CDR3 bases are TGTGCCAGCAGCCAATGGGGGGCCTACGAGCAGTACTTC.

Only a few counts were recorded for this clonotype. This rearrangement joins TRBV27 to TRBJ2-7; D not resolved. The CDR3 extends over 13 amino acids. The germline V gene encodes CDR1 MNHEY and CDR2 SMNVEV (reference sequence). Trimming took 0 bases from V and 4 from J, leaving 7 bases between them. CDR3 protein: CASSLSPDYEQYF. The CDR3 coding sequence is TGTGCCAGCAGTTTATCCCCGGATTACGAGCAGTACTTC.

This chain joins TRBV2 and TRBJ2-1; D could derive from TRBD1 or TRBD2 (7 bases each). The CDR3 is 13 residues long. Germline CDR1 is SNHLY and CDR2 is FYNNEI. Trimming left V 8 bases short and J 8 bases short, with 16 bases between. The CDR3 DNA is TGTGCCAGCCGGGAGGAAGGGGGCGATGAGCAGTTCTTC. This gives the protein CASREEGGDEQFF. The complete variable domain, with remaining parts taken from reference TRBV2 and TRBJ2-1, reads EPEVTQTPSHQVTQMGQEVILRCVPISNHLYFYWYRQILGQKVEFLVSFYNNEISEKSEIFDDQFSVERPDGSNFTLKIRSTKLEDSAMYFCASREEGGDEQFFGPGTRLTVL.

This chain uses TRBV10-3 with TRBJ2-7, with TRBD2 identical over 10 bases. Germline-derived CDR1 and CDR2 are ENHRY and SYGVKD. Trimming at V came to 4 bases and at J to 5 bases, leaving 8 bases not matched to a gene. The CDR3 extends over 15 amino acids. CDR3: CAISGIAGGLDEQYF. DNA of the CDR3: TGTGCCATCAGTGGGATAGCGGGAGGCCTGGACGAGCAGTACTTC.

In its sample, this clonotype was seen once. Sequence at one end of the junction differs from germline and may be a read error. The gene calls are TRBV7-8 and TRBJ2-3, with 8 nucleotides matching TRBD2. The CDR3 is made up of 15 amino acids. CDR1 SGHVS and CDR2 FQNEAQ come from the germline V gene. The CDR3 protein is CASSSRPGLAGESPF. Written as DNA, the CDR3 is TGTGCCAGCAGCTCTCGTCCCGGACTAGCTGGGGAGTCCCCTTTT. The whole variable domain, filled in from reference TRBV7-8 and TRBJ2-3, reads GAGVSQSPRYKVAKRGQDVALRCDPISGHVSLFWYQQALGQGPEFLTYFQNEAQLDKSGLPSDRFFAERPEGSVSTLKIQRTQQEDSAVYLCASSSRPGLAGESPFGPGTRLTVL.

V usage is TRBV19 and J usage is TRBJ1-3, with unresolved D. The CDR3 is 15 residues long. Germline CDR1 LNHDA, CDR2 SQIVND (reference sequence). The V and J ends lost 7 bases and 0 bases respectively, with 13 bases between them. DNA of the CDR3: TGTGCCAGTATCGACATCTACTTCTCTGGAAACACCATATATTTT. It translates to CASIDIYFSGNTIYF. The whole variable domain, filled in from reference TRBV19 and TRBJ1-3, reads DGGITQSPKYLFRKEGQNVTLSCEQNLNHDAMYWYRQDPGQGLRLIYYSQIVNDFQKGDIAEGYSVSREKKESFPLTVTSAQKNPTAFYLCASIDIYFSGNTIYFGEGSWLTVV.

The rearrangement uses TRBV28 and TRBJ2-4, with a weak D call TRBD2 (5 bases). The CDR3 totals 15 residues. The germline V and J ends were trimmed by 7 bases and 0 bases, with 13 bases remaining between them. The germline V gene encodes CDR1 MDHEN and CDR2 SYDVKM. The CDR3 sequence: CASKHGGLAKNIQYF. The CDR3 DNA follows: TGTGCCAGCAAGCATGGCGGGCTAGCCAAAAACATTCAGTACTTC. The full variable domain, completed using reference TRBV28 and TRBJ2-4, is DVKVTQSSRYLVKRTGEKVFLECVQDMDHENMFWYRQDPGLGLRLIYFSYDVKMKEKGDIPEGYSVSREKKERFSLILESASTNQTSMYLCASKHGGLAKNIQYFGAGTRLSVL.

This chain uses TRBV7-9 with TRBJ2-1, with 10 bases lining up with TRBD1. This CDR3 is 16 amino acids long. The germline V gene has CDR1 SEHNR and CDR2 FQNEAQ (reference sequence). The trim removed 5 bases at V and 4 bases at J, leaving 8 bases unmatched. This CDR3 is CASSPAGTGEYNEQFF. The CDR3 DNA is TGTGCCAGCAGCCCCGCGGGGACAGGGGAGTACAATGAGCAGTTCTTC.

This clonotype was detected once. V usage is TRBV12-3 or TRBV12-4 and J usage is TRBJ2-7; 7 bases agree with TRBD2. The CDR3 totals 13 residues. V was pared by 2 bases and J by 4 bases, with 2 bases of the junction left unmatched. DNA of the CDR3: TGTGCCAGCAGTTTAAAAGCGGGGTACGAGCAGTACTTC. Its protein is CASSLKAGYEQYF.

The rearrangement joins TRBV5-8 to TRBJ2-5; TRBD2 is a possible D gene (5 bases). There are 9 residues in the CDR3. Germline values: CDR1 SGHTS, CDR2 YDEGEE. Trimming pared 9 bases from V and 8 bases from J, leaving 8 bases between. CDR3 in DNA: TGTGCCACCTCGGGAACCCAGTACTTC. Residues: CATSGTQYF.

V usage is TRBV5-1 and J usage is TRBJ2-1; perhaps TRBD2 as D (5 bases). This CDR3 spans 13 amino acids. Deletions cut 2 bases from V and 4 bases from J, with 7 bases between. Germline loops: CDR1 SGHRS, CDR2 YFSETQ. CDR3 nucleotide sequence: TGCGCCAGCAGCTTACTAGGTTACAATGAGCAGTTCTTC. Translated: CASSLLGYNEQFF. Complete variable domain (other parts from reference TRBV5-1 and TRBJ2-1): KAGVTQTPRYLIKTRGQQVTLSCSPISGHRSVSWYQQTPGQGLQFLFEYFSETQRNKGNFPGRFSGRQFSNSRSEMNVSTLELGDSALYLCASSLLGYNEQFFGPGTRLTVL.